This T cell receptor beta chain was documented in a study of regulatory T cells in long-lasting Graves disease. The TCR beta library used iRepertoire HTBI primers with Arm-PCR amplification of CDR3. One entry per CDR3 protein results from TCRdb running MiXCR on the multiplex PCR reads. The sample holds some 230,000 distinct CDR3 sequences; around 17% are singletons and the top ten take approximately 20%. The time point was: newly diagnosed GD, antithyroid drugs for less than 3 months. PBMCs provided the RNA from which the TCR library was made. This CDR3 has 14 amino acids. Germline CDR1 reads MNHNS; CDR2 reads SASEGT. The V and J ends lost 8 bases and 3 bases, in that order; junction bases with no gene match: 7. Overall study results and limits: TRBV28, TRBJ1-2 and TRBJ2-5 were favored in persistent disease.

In regard to this clonotype: Its antigen remains unknown.

The clonotype originates from a female donor with Graves disease. The material sequenced was peripheral blood mononuclear cells (PBMCs), taken at new diagnosis, from a patient treated with antithyroid drugs. The genes are TRBV6-1 and TRBJ1-1; 9 bases are a match to TRBD1. The CDR3 DNA reads as TGTGCCAGCGTCACCGGGACAGGGTACACTGAAGCTTTCTTT. The encoded protein is CASVTGTGYTEAFF.